This T cell receptor (beta chain) is drawn from a study of CD8+ T cells in alopecia areata (dated by TCRdb to the late 2010s). Regarding the research as a whole: The treated patients took part in an open-label pilot trial in which moderate-to-severe alopecia areata was treated with oral tofacitinib at 5 to 10 mg twice daily. Tofacitinib was given for 6 to 18 months, followed by 6 months of follow-up off drug to assess delayed response and recurrence. The SALT score, which quantifies the percentage of affected scalp surface area, was used to measure disease severity in treated patients. High-throughput TCRbeta sequencing was used to examine T cell clonal expansion in alopecia areata in both the C3H/HeJ mouse model and human patients. Scalp tissue and sorted CD4+ and CD8+ peripheral blood T cells from patchy and totalis/universalis alopecia areata patients and from healthy controls were covered by human TCRbeta sequencing. Biopsies were taken from tofacitinib-treated patients at baseline and at 4 and 24 weeks of treatment, and a later scalp biopsy was taken in several of the tofacitinib-treated patients. Scalp clonality was compared among normal scalp (n=4), patchy alopecia areata scalp (n=8), and alopecia totalis/universalis scalp (n=8). RNA was obtained with the PAXgene miRNA kit for fixed scalp, the miRNeasy kit for PBMCs, and the RNeasy kit for mouse skin. Amplification of TCRbeta CDR3 regions was done by immunoSEQ multiplex PCR using 35 Vbeta forward primers and 13 Jbeta reverse primers. General conclusions and limits of the study: With tofacitinib, both scalp clonality and the number of expanded CD8+ clones among the top 100 scalp clones went down significantly. Unlike mouse skin, which is dominated by gammadelta T cells, normal human skin has resident alphabeta T cells that are also sequenced, and this complicates analysis of the scalp TCR repertoire. Shared TCR sequences between patients were less evident than in mice, which may be partly attributable to HLA diversity in the patient population. During tofacitinib treatment, many expanded lesional clones remained in scalp and blood, and this persistence may partly explain relapse after treatment is stopped. The treated cohort was small, with a single nonresponder, so links between baseline CD8+ expansion and response need larger studies. Lesional scalp, especially in alopecia totalis/universalis, showed higher clonality and more expanded CD8+ clones than normal scalp, suggesting antigenic drive.

Taken with the paper, the label for treatment or condition translates to: oral pan-JAK inhibitor, 5-10 mg twice daily. Lesional scalp punch biopsies and peripheral blood were obtained from alopecia areata patients. PBMCs were isolated by density centrifugation and stained for CD3, CD4 and CD8, and CD4+ and CD8+ T cells were sorted on a FACSAria. Receptor amplification or capture employed the immunoSEQ multiplex PCR assay. For TCR sequencing, RNA was extracted from every sample and reverse transcribed into cDNA to serve as template. SuperScript III was used for first-strand cDNA synthesis, primed with a 2:1 mix of oligo-dT and random hexamers. A synthetic immune receptor repertoire was used to measure amplification bias, and any remaining bias was corrected computationally. The authors processed their data as follows. Raw reads were preprocessed to remove errors, and CDR3 was defined by IMGT conventions from the conserved cysteine to phenylalanine. Clonality was computed as 1 minus the Shannon entropy, with the entropy normalized by log2 of the number of productive unique TCRs. Whether each scalp clone was CD4 or CD8 was inferred by checking scalp TCRbeta sequences against the CD4 and CD8 repertoires from sorted blood. TCRdb took over this immuneACCESS table, retaining in-frame rearrangements with V and J assigned. Such tables are incomplete; in checked studies, under half of the missing clones stem from an unresolved V gene, and the remainder is unexplained. That table furnishes V, J and clone size, whereas the DNA furnished D and trimming. For this sample there are some 170,000 clones; 58% appear just once. The ten top clones hold 16% of the sample.

This clone was seen only a few times. The specificity of this receptor is unknown. No much larger clonotype is one base removed from it; base qualities were not supplied. V is shortened by 3 bases, J by 1 base, and the region joining them spans 16 bases. There are 16 amino acids in the CDR3, from cysteine to phenylalanine inclusive. Only the CDR3 portion is preserved as DNA: 48 bases, with reading frame beginning at the first base. Sequences GTSNPN (CDR1) and SVGIG (CDR2) are obtained from the germline V gene (reference sequence). Source: CD4+ T cells sorted from blood, taken at approximately week 61, from a patient treated with tofacitinib. The clonotype originates from a human donor with alopecia areata. The chain was built from TRBV30 and TRBJ1-5, and possibly TRBD1, on 5 matching bases. The CDR3 reads CAWSATGRGSNQPQHF. The DNA sequence is given as TGTGCCTGGAGCGCTACGGGACGGGGGAGCAATCAGCCCCAGCATTTT.